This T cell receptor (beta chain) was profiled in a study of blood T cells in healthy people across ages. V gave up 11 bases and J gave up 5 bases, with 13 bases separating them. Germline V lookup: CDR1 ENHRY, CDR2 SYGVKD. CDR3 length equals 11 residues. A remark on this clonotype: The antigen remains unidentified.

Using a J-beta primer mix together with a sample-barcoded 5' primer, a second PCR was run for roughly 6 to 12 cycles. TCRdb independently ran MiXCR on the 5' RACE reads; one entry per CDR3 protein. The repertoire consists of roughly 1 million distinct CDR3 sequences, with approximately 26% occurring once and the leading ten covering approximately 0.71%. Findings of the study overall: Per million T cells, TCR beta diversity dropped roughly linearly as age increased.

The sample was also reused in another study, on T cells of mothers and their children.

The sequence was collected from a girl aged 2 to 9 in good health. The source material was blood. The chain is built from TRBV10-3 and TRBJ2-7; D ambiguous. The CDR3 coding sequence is TGTGCCGTACGACCAGGAGACGAGCAGTACTTC. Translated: CAVRPGDEQYF.